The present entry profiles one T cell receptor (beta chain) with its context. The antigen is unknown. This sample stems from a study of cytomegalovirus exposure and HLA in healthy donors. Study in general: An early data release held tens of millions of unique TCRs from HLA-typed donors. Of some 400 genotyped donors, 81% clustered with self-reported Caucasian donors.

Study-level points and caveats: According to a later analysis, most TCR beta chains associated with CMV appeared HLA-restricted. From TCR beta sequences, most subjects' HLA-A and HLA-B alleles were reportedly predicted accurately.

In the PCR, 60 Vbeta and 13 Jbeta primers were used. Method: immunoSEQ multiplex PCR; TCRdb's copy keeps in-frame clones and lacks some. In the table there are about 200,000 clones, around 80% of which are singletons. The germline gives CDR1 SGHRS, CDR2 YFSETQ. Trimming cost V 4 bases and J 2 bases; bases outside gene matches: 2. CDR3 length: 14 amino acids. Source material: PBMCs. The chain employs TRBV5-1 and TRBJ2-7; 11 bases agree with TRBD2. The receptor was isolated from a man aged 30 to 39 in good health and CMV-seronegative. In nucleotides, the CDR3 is TGCGCCAGCAGCGTTAGCGGGGGGGCCTACGAGCAGTACTTC. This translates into CASSVSGGAYEQYF. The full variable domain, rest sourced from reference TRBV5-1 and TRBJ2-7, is KAGVTQTPRYLIKTRGQQVTLSCSPISGHRSVSWYQQTPGQGLQFLFEYFSETQRNKGNFPGRFSGRQFSNSRSEMNVSTLELGDSALYLCASSVSGGAYEQYFGPGTRLTVT.